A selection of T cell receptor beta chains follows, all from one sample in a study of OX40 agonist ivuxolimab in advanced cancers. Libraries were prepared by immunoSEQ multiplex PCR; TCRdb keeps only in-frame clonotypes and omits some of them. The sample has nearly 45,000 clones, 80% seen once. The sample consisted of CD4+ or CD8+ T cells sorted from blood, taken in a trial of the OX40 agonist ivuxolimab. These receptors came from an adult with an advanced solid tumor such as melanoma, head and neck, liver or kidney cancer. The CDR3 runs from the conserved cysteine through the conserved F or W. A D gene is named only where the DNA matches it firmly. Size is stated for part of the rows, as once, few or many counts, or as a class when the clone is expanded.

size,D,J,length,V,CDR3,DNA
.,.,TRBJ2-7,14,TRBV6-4,CASSDSKGRVEQYF,TGTGCCAGCAGTGACTCGAAGGGACGGGTCGAGCAGTACTTC
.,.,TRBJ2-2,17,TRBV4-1,CASSQDVGFANTGELFF,TGCGCCAGCAGCCAAGATGTAGGTTTTGCGAACACCGGGGAGCTGTTTTTT
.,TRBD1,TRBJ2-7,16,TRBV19,CASSIVGQGISYEQYF,TGTGCCAGTAGTATAGTGGGACAGGGGATCTCCTACGAGCAGTACTTC
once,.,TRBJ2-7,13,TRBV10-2,CASRRTDTYEQYF,TGCGCCAGCAGACGGACTGATACCTACGAGCAGTACTTC
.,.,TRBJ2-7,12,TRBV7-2,CASSSDVSKQYF,TGTGCCAGCAGCTCGGACGTCTCTAAGCAGTACTTC
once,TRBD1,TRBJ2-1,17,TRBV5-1,CASSLEPPGQGHNEQFF,TGCGCCAGCAGCTTGGAACCGCCGGGACAGGGACACAATGAGCAGTTCTTC
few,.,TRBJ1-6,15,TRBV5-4,CASSLETGIRSPLHF,TGTGCCAGCAGCTTGGAAACAGGGATAAGATCACCCCTCCACTTT
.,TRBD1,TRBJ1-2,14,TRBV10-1,CASSESRDRSRQTF,TGCGCCAGCAGTGAGTCTCGGGACAGGTCCCGCCAGACCTTC
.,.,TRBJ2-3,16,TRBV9,CASSVSGVFFSDTQYF,TGTGCCAGCAGCGTGTCGGGAGTGTTTTTTTCGGATACGCAGTATTTT
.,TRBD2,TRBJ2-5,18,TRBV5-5,CASRGGWTSGSGWETQYF,TGTGCCAGCCGTGGTGGTTGGACTAGCGGGTCGGGATGGGAGACCCAGTACTTC
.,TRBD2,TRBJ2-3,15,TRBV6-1,CASLGRRGGRDTQYF,TGTGCCAGCCTGGGGAGGCGGGGGGGCCGGGATACGCAGTATTTT
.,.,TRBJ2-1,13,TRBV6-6,CASSAGPHNEQFF,TGTGCCAGCAGTGCCGGACCGCACAATGAGCAGTTCTTC
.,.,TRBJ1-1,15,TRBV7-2,CASSLQRAVGLEAFF,TGTGCCAGCAGCTTACAGCGGGCAGTGGGGCTTGAAGCTTTCTTT
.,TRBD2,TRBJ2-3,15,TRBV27,CASSFQLAGPDTQYF,TGTGCCAGCAGTTTCCAGCTAGCGGGACCAGATACGCAGTATTTT
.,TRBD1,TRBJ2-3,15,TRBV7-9,CASSFGGQGKDTQYF,TGTGCCAGCAGCTTTGGAGGACAGGGCAAAGATACGCAGTATTTT
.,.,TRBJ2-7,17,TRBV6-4,CASSDSVPPHREYEQYF,TGTGCCAGCAGTGACTCGGTCCCGCCTCATCGGGAGTACGAGCAGTACTTC
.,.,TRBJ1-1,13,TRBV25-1,CASSHGRNTEAFF,TGTGCCAGCTCCCACGGGAGGAACACTGAAGCTTTCTTT
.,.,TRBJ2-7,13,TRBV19,CASAREWGYEQYF,TGTGCCAGTGCCCGGGAGTGGGGATACGAGCAGTACTTC
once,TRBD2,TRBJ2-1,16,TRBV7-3,CASSLNALAGRDEQFF,TGTGCCAGCAGCTTAAACGCACTAGCGGGAAGGGATGAGCAGTTCTTC
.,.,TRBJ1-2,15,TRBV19,CASSRRDTTNYGYTF,TGTGCCAGTAGTAGACGGGACACGACTAACTATGGCTACACCTTC
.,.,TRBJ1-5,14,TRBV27,CASSLEPLGQPQHF,TGTGCCAGCAGTTTAGAACCGCTAGGTCAGCCCCAGCATTTT
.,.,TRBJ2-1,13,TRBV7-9,CASTEGLAHEQFF,TGTGCCAGCACCGAGGGGCTAGCACATGAGCAGTTCTTC